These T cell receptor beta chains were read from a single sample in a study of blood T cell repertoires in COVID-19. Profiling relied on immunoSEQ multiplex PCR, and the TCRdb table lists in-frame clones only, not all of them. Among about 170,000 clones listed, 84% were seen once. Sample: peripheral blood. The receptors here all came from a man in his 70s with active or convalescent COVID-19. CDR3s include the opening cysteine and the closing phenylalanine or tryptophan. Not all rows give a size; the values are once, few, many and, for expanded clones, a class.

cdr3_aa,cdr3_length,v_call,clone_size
CASSSSPSYEQYF,13,TRBV7-2,.
CASSPQGPNQPQHF,14,TRBV6-2/TRBV6-3,.
CASSLRGTNQPQHF,14,TRBV5-6,.
CASSQDRRGRTYEQYF,16,TRBV4-1,.
CASSDSGLAGFNEQFF,16,TRBV6-4,.
CATSDPRQGAHGYTF,15,TRBV24-1,.
CASSLAGNGYTF,12,TRBV5-1,few
CASSIPGQKYNYGYTF,16,TRBV19,.
CASSLVPWTKNSPLHF,16,TRBV5-4,.
CASKTARDRGPGELFF,16,TRBV19,.
CASSIGLGWEQETQYF,16,TRBV19,.
CASSITAWGGTGELFF,16,TRBV19,.
CAWSVGGGPGEQFF,14,TRBV30,.
CASSSLAGDVTGELFF,16,TRBV7-9,.
CASSQDRGSRPYGYTF,16,TRBV4-3,.
CASGRSSEETQYF,13,TRBV2,.
CASSQGQAGVYNEQFF,16,TRBV14,.
CASSRLAGVAEQFF,14,TRBV9,.
CATSGTDMKTQYF,13,TRBV24-1,.
CASSLGDRGGSYEQYF,16,TRBV7-8,.
CASKRETGPGGYGYTF,16,TRBV5-1,few
CASSRAGTEAFF,12,TRBV2,.
CASSRGGQGASYNEQFF,17,TRBV6-6,.
CASSPQGKSTNEKLFF,16,TRBV6-2/TRBV6-3,.
CASTPGQGTDTQYF,14,TRBV5-1,.
CASSMTGPEAFF,12,TRBV5-1,.
CASSVRDSSSYEQYF,15,TRBV5-1,.
CASSLGREPNEQFF,14,TRBV7-3,.
CASSYNRPGPYEQYF,15,TRBV6-2/TRBV6-3,.
CASSKRARRQGGSGNTIYF,19,TRBV21-1,.
CASTQGGGELFF,12,TRBV19,.
CASSLEASEYNEQFF,15,TRBV5-4,.
CASTSQDRPYEQYF,14,TRBV19,.
CASSSDSYGYTF,12,TRBV28,.
CASSQTGELFF,11,TRBV12-3/TRBV12-4,.
CASSRGSLAYEQYF,14,TRBV7-9,.
CASGFQGMRETQYF,14,TRBV12-5,.
CAISQGQGTGEQYF,14,TRBV10-3,.
CASASRDTQYF,11,TRBV27,.
CASRRDIFPSREQYF,15,TRBV28,.
CASSPRLEAPGYTF,14,TRBV18,.
CASSQVNRGTSGANVLTF,18,TRBV3-1/TRBV3-2,.
CASSYRGYQPQHF,13,TRBV6-2/TRBV6-3,.
CASSVATGMGELFF,14,TRBV9,.
CASSDSHRTAEKLFF,15,TRBV2,.
CSVEDSGRGAYNEQFF,16,TRBV29-1,.
CSASSTSFDEQFF,13,TRBV20-1,.
CASSTSGRAGEQFF,14,TRBV10-2,.
CASTRGTGKDYGYTF,15,TRBV6-5,.
CSASRTSGVYSYEQYF,16,TRBV20-1,.
CASSSLGDRNTEAFF,15,TRBV6-5,few
CASSLAGRGQRNTEAFF,17,TRBV5-8,.
CASSLSHVSGNTIYF,15,TRBV5-1,.
CASSRQGWKAFF,12,TRBV6-2/TRBV6-3,.
CASSLREDSYNEQFF,15,TRBV7-2,.
CASTQQGKVNQPQHF,15,TRBV7-2,.
CASRREGFYGYTF,13,TRBV27,.
CASSQTAGQYF,11,TRBV7-9,few
CASTSNGDTEAFF,13,TRBV11-2,.
CASSRGLAGLNEQFF,15,TRBV7-3,.